These 15 T cell receptor beta chains originate from one sample sequenced in a study of blood T cell repertoires in COVID-19 (dated by TCRdb to between 2020 and 2021). To prepare the library, the immunoSEQ multiplex PCR assay was applied. The source is immuneACCESS, and TCRdb retained only in-frame sequences with V and J called. Part of the clones is not carried over; for the studies checked, unresolved V genes explain less than half of this, and the remainder is unexplained. The sample has hundreds of thousands of clones on record, 70% to 90% of them singletons. About 1.5% of the sample is taken by the ten largest. The sequencing sample was made of PBMCs or T cells enriched from blood (not recorded which). The receptors stem from a woman in her late teens or twenties who had been exposed to COVID-19.

V usage is TRBV28 and J usage is TRBJ1-1; a weak D match, TRBD1 (6 bases). This CDR3 has 15 residues. Trimming pared 2 bases from V and 3 bases from J, leaving 13 bases between. Germline-derived CDR1 and CDR2 are MDHEN and SYDVKM. DNA of the CDR3: TGTGCCAGCAGTTTAGCAGGGGTGGGCGACACTGAAGCTTTCTTT. Translating it yields CASSLAGVGDTEAFF.

The V gene is TRBV5-1, the J gene TRBJ1-6; 11 bases agree with TRBD1. The CDR3 has 16 amino acids. Germline values: CDR1 SGHRS, CDR2 YFSETQ. J lost 10 bases, V lost 0 bases, and 6 bases had no gene match. The CDR3 is CASSLASDRGQSPLHF. Written as DNA, the CDR3 is TGCGCCAGCAGCTTGGCCTCGGACAGGGGGCAATCACCCCTCCACTTT.

This clone was counted once. This CDR3 reads CASRDDRGRDYGYTF. CDR3 coding DNA: TGTGCCAGCAGGGACGACAGGGGAAGGGACTATGGCTACACCTTC. The V gene is TRBV27, the J gene TRBJ1-2; 8 nucleotides match TRBD1. V dropped 6 bases and J dropped 3; count of bases not matched to a gene: 9. CDR1 and CDR2 from the germline V gene are MNHEY and SMNVEV (reference sequence). The CDR3 contains 15 residues.

The rearrangement links TRBV6-5 to TRBJ2-7; 7 nucleotides agree with TRBD1. J was trimmed by 6 bases and V by 4 bases; bases with no gene match: 12. CDR1 MNHEY and CDR2 SVGAGI come from the germline V gene. The CDR3 runs to 15 residues. For the CDR3, the DNA is TGTGCCAGCAGTTTGACAGGGCTGAAGGGGAGCGAGCAGTACTTC. It translates to CASSLTGLKGSEQYF.

This clone has only one observation. This chain connects TRBV5-6 to TRBJ2-7; TRBD1 agrees at 11 bases. CDR3 size: 15 residues. V shed 3 bases and J 3 bases; nucleotides not matched to a gene: 5. Germline values: CDR1 SGHDT, CDR2 YYEEEE. The CDR3 loop is CASSYGTGGNYEQYF. The CDR3 nucleotides are TGTGCCAGCAGCTACGGGACAGGGGGAAACTACGAGCAGTACTTC.

The V and J genes are TRBV19 and TRBJ2-1; 10 bases align to TRBD1. This CDR3 comprises 14 residues. Germline V CDR1 and CDR2: LNHDA, SQIVND (reference sequence). Trimming removed 3 bases from V and 9 bases from J; junction bases left unmatched: 5. CDR3 region: CASSMGTGDGEQFF. The CDR3 bases are TGTGCCAGTAGTATGGGGACAGGGGATGGTGAGCAGTTCTTC.

The chain joins TRBV19 to TRBJ2-2; 8 bases agree with TRBD2. The CDR3 length is 16 residues. Germline V gives CDR1 LNHDA, CDR2 SQIVND (reference sequence). V lost 4 bases to trimming and J lost 5 bases; unmatched junction nucleotides: 9. The CDR3 region is CASSTPGGVATGELFF. The CDR3, as DNA: TGTGCCAGTAGTACCCCGGGAGGGGTTGCGACCGGGGAGCTGTTTTTT.

The chain uses TRBV6-5 and TRBJ2-7; 11 positions match TRBD2. The CDR3 loop spans 14 amino acids. V gave up 6 bases and J gave up 4 bases; unmatched junction bases: 5. The germline CDR1 and CDR2 sequences are MNHEY and SVGAGI. The CDR3 spells CASSPGLADYEQYF. The CDR3 DNA reads as TGTGCCAGCAGCCCGGGACTAGCGGATTACGAGCAGTACTTC.

With regard to this clone: The sample has other DNA sequences that encode this CDR3 too. The chain links TRBV19 to TRBJ1-2, with 7 bases that match TRBD1. Germline CDR1 LNHDA, CDR2 SQIVND (reference sequence). CDR3 length equals 15 residues. After removal of 6 bases from V and 0 bases from J, the junction contained 7 bases not matched to a gene. The DNA of the CDR3 is TGTGCCAGTAGCCCCCGGACAGGCGCTAACTATGGCTACACCTTC. The encoded protein is CASSPRTGANYGYTF.

The chain uses TRBV19 and TRBJ1-4; TRBD1 might be the D (5 bases). CDR1 is LNHDA, CDR2 SQIVND, per germline (reference sequence). The V gene lost 3 bases and the J gene lost 7 bases, with 12 bases spanning the gap. The CDR3 runs to 14 residues. The CDR3 nucleotides are TGTGCCAGTAGTATCGACAGTCCTGGTGAAAAACTGTTTTTT. As protein: CASSIDSPGEKLFF.

The chain couples TRBV28 to TRBJ2-5; TRBD2 matches at 14 bases. Losses at the gene ends were 3 bases for V and 1 base for J; bases not matched to a gene: 1. The CDR3 length is 16 residues. Germline CDR1 reads MDHEN; CDR2 reads SYDVKM. The CDR3 sequence: CASSFGLAGGQETQYF. CDR3 nucleotides: TGTGCCAGCAGTTTTGGACTAGCGGGGGGCCAAGAGACCCAGTACTTC.

V is TRBV19 and J is TRBJ1-2, with D unclear. V gave up 5 bases and J gave up 6 bases, with 4 bases separating them. This CDR3 is 10 amino acids long. Germline-derived CDR1 and CDR2 are LNHDA and SQIVND (reference sequence). In DNA form, the CDR3 reads TGTGCCAGTAGTCGCGATGGCTACACCTTC. This translates into CASSRDGYTF.

CDR3 residues: CASSESGRDRGFNYGYTF. CDR3 DNA: TGTGCCAGCAGTGAATCGGGGAGAGACAGGGGGTTTAACTATGGCTACACCTTC. This chain joins TRBV2 and TRBJ1-2; 9 nucleotides align to TRBD1. The length of the CDR3 is 18 residues. The germline V gene has CDR1 SNHLY and CDR2 FYNNEI. Germline trimming cut 2 bases from V and 1 base from J; bases unmatched to any gene: 11.

This clone was picked up one time. CDR3 in amino acids: CASSLILNEKLFF. The CDR3 DNA reads TGCGCCAGCAGTCTAATCCTTAATGAAAAACTGTTTTTT. This chain joins TRBV23-1 and TRBJ1-4; D is unclear. TRBV23-1 is sorted into the ORF group, with uncertain function. Trimming took 4 bases from V and 4 from J, leaving 7 bases between them. The CDR3 sequence is 13 residues long.

The V and J genes are TRBV4-2 and TRBJ1-4; 8 positions agree with TRBD1. V lost 4 bases to trimming and J lost 8 bases; unmatched junction nucleotides: 6. From germline, CDR1 is LGHNA and CDR2 YNFKEQ. The CDR3 consists of 14 residues. In nucleotides, the CDR3 is TGTGCCAGCAGCCCCCGGACAGGGAACGAAAAACTGTTTTTT. This translates into CASSPRTGNEKLFF.